A selection of T cell receptor beta chains follows, all from one sample in a study of shared clonotypes between healthy human individuals. The table came from immunoSEQ multiplex PCR; TCRdb's copy has only in-frame clones and leaves some out. The sample records about 450,000 clones, less than 80% being singletons. The sample consisted of PBMCs. The receptors here all came from a woman aged 40 to 55 in good health. Some clones in this sample may be carry-over from other donors' samples. Both conserved end residues are part of each CDR3. D genes are given only for firm matches.

D gene	V gene	CDR3 length	J gene	CDR3 protein
TRBD2	TRBV27	16	TRBJ2-1	CASSLGLAGTYNEQFF
TRBD2	TRBV29-1	13	.	CSVLTSGAYEQYF
.	TRBV7-2	13	TRBJ1-2	CASSYRVDYGYTF
.	TRBV6-1	14	TRBJ2-7	CASSDSGHSYEQYF
.	TRBV27	15	TRBJ2-5	CASSLQARYQETQYF
.	TRBV28	13	TRBJ1-2	CASSLGGANGYTF
.	TRBV28	15	TRBJ1-6	CASSFPRGDNSPLHF
.	TRBV28	13	TRBJ1-2	CASSLLGVYGYTF
.	TRBV27	16	TRBJ1-1	CASSPLGALLNTEAFF
.	TRBV9	13	TRBJ1-1	CASSVEADSEAFF
.	TRBV27	15	TRBJ1-5	CASSLDSRGVGPQHF
TRBD1	TRBV18	14	TRBJ2-4	CASSPWTGENIQYF
.	TRBV6-1	13	TRBJ2-5	CASSLEAGVTQYF
.	TRBV4-1	16	TRBJ2-1	CASSQDDRSSYNEQFF
.	TRBV19	15	TRBJ2-3	CASSTLAMSTDTQYF
TRBD2	TRBV7-3	13	TRBJ2-1	CASSQGGLARQFF
.	TRBV2	14	TRBJ2-6	CASITGSGANVLTF
.	TRBV10-3	14	TRBJ2-3	CAIQNGTSTDTQYF
.	TRBV5-1	15	TRBJ2-1	CASSLGGNSYNEQFF
.	TRBV18	16	TRBJ1-1	CASSHGPRDMNTEAFF
TRBD1	TRBV9	15	TRBJ2-1	CASSPRTGDYNEQFF
TRBD1	TRBV19	16	TRBJ1-5	CASRITGDYSNQPQHF
TRBD1	TRBV28	15	TRBJ1-2	CASSLQGALGYGYTF
TRBD1	TRBV19	17	TRBJ2-2	CASMSWTGQPNTGELFF
.	TRBV11-2	15	TRBJ2-1	CASSLDLGLIDEQFF
TRBD1	TRBV19	16	TRBJ2-1	CASSSSGGSSYNEQFF
TRBD2	TRBV11-1	15	TRBJ2-1	CASSLGGSRYNEQFF
.	TRBV28	15	TRBJ1-5	CASSLSSGSNQPQHF
.	TRBV15	14	TRBJ1-6	CATKGVELNSPLHF
.	TRBV7-9	15	TRBJ2-3	CASSPRRLGTDTQYF
.	TRBV2	13	TRBJ2-7	CASGALNGYEQYF
.	TRBV11-2	14	TRBJ1-1	CASSSGTGNTEAFF
.	TRBV5-1	12	TRBJ1-1	CASSELNTEAFF
.	TRBV28	15	TRBJ1-5	CASSLGRYSNQPQHF
.	TRBV2	10	TRBJ2-7	CASRAYEQYF
.	TRBV28	14	TRBJ2-1	CASNPTGTNNEQFF
TRBD2	TRBV6-5	14	TRBJ2-2	CASMSGSLAGELFF
.	TRBV6-6	11	TRBJ2-3	CASSPSDTQYF
TRBD2	TRBV5-1	16	TRBJ2-3	CASSPRLAASTDTQYF
TRBD1	TRBV7-2	16	TRBJ1-3	CASSSVSGGSGNTIYF
.	TRBV2	15	TRBJ1-2	CASSVQIGTSYGYTF
.	TRBV30	13	TRBJ2-1	CAWSGYRYNEQFF
.	TRBV18	12	TRBJ2-7	CASSRGSDEQYF
.	TRBV28	12	TRBJ1-2	CASSLRLYGYTF
.	TRBV7-2	15	TRBJ1-5	CASSFQANSNQPQHF
TRBD2	TRBV7-9	19	TRBJ2-5	CASSLGGRTSGVVQETQYF
TRBD2	TRBV2	15	TRBJ2-5	CASSVNGLAEETQYF
.	TRBV28	15	TRBJ1-1	CASSLDAGGDTEAFF
.	TRBV9	14	TRBJ2-1	CASSVVGNYNEQFF
.	TRBV21-1	12	TRBJ1-2	CASRGSGDGYTF
.	TRBV13	17	TRBJ2-7	CASSLRWGPKTAYEQYF
.	TRBV5-1	15	TRBJ2-5	CASSPNPGGRETQYF
TRBD2	TRBV7-2	15	TRBJ2-1	CASSSPSGTRDEQFF